Shown below are 15 T cell receptor beta chains from a single sample sequenced in a study of cytomegalovirus exposure and HLA in healthy donors. 60 Vbeta and 13 Jbeta primers were used in PCR. Generated by immunoSEQ multiplex PCR, the TCRdb table keeps only in-frame clones and is missing some. The table records 200,000 to 250,000 clones, approximately 83% of them present only once. The material sequenced was PBMCs. The receptors stem from a girl aged 10-17 years in good health and CMV-seronegative.

The chain employs TRBV30 and TRBJ2-7; 7 nucleotides match TRBD2. Germline values: CDR1 GTSNPN, CDR2 SVGIG (reference sequence). This CDR3 is built from 14 residues. Trimming took 2 bases from V and 7 from J; bases not matched to a gene: 11. The CDR3 DNA follows: TGTGCCTGGAGTACAGCTGGGGGACTACGGGAGCAGTACTTC. Translation gives CAWSTAGGLREQYF. The entire variable domain, with the rest obtained from reference TRBV30 and TRBJ2-7, is as follows: SQTIHQWPATLVQPVGSPLSLECTVEGTSNPNLYWYRQAAGRGLQLLFYSVGIGQISSEVPQNLSASRPQDRQFILSSKKLLLSDSGFYLCAWSTAGGLREQYFGPGTRLTVT.

This clone has more than one count but fewer than ten. Other nucleotide sequences in the sample specify the same CDR3. The chain is built from TRBV7-9 and TRBJ2-7; D is uncertain. This CDR3 region has 11 residues. V lost 5 bases, J lost 3 bases, and 5 bases lay in between. Germline V CDR1 and CDR2: SEHNR, FQNEAQ (reference sequence). CDR3 sequence: CASSPNYEQYF. In DNA form, the CDR3 reads TGTGCCAGCAGCCCCAACTACGAGCAGTACTTC.

The V and J genes are TRBV28 and TRBJ2-2; the D gene is possibly TRBD1 (6 bases). The CDR3 runs to 15 residues. Germline V gene lookup returns CDR1 MDHEN and CDR2 SYDVKM. V was pared by 7 bases and J by 1 base, with 13 bases between. CDR3 amino acids: CASTSQGQNTGELFF. The CDR3 DNA reads TGTGCCAGCACTTCGCAGGGACAGAACACCGGGGAGCTGTTTTTT.

In this sample, this clone turned up a few times. This sequence joins TRBV11-2 and TRBJ1-1, with D possibly matching TRBD1 (5 bases). With 5 bases removed from V and 0 bases from J, the gap between germline ends came to 7 bases. The CDR3 runs 13 residues. CDR1 SGHAT and CDR2 FQNNGV come from the germline V gene. CDR3 sequence reads: CASSTGMNTEAFF. DNA of the CDR3: TGTGCCAGCAGCACAGGTATGAACACTGAAGCTTTCTTT.

This clone has more than one count but fewer than ten. The chain combines TRBV4-3 with TRBJ2-3; TRBD2 aligns across 11 bases. The CDR3 loop spans 17 amino acids. Unmatched junction bases numbered 7, after V lost 5 bases and J lost 0 bases. In germline, CDR1 is LGHNA, CDR2 YSLEER. CDR3 DNA: TGCGCCAGCAGCAAACTTACTAGCGGGGGTAGCACAGATACGCAGTATTTT. It translates to CASSKLTSGGSTDTQYF.

The chain employs TRBV27 and TRBJ2-7; 8 bases align to TRBD1. The CDR3 loop spans 13 amino acids. With 9 bases clipped from V and 2 bases from J, the junction kept 6 bases outside the gene matches. Germline-derived CDR1 and CDR2 are MNHEY and SMNVEV (reference sequence). CDR3 DNA sequence: TGTGCCAGACTTGACAGGGGAGCCTACGAGCAGTACTTC. Protein sequence: CARLDRGAYEQYF.

This chain connects TRBV30 to TRBJ2-6, with 8 bases lining up with TRBD1. This CDR3 is 15 amino acids long. The V gene's germline CDR1 is GTSNPN and CDR2 SVGIG (reference sequence). V was pared by 8 bases and J by 2 bases, with 8 bases of the junction left unmatched. CDR3 sequence: CAGDRGLPGANVLTF. CDR3 coding DNA: TGTGCCGGTGACAGGGGCCTTCCTGGGGCCAACGTCCTGACTTTC.

This clone was observed a handful of times. The chain has TRBV5-1 and TRBJ2-1, with TRBD2 as a possible D gene (5 bases). CDR1 and CDR2 (germline): SGHRS, YFSETQ. V was trimmed by 4 bases and J by 8 bases, leaving 16 bases between them. The CDR3 totals 14 residues. CDR3 loop: CASSVSSGNDEQFF. The CDR3 nucleotides are TGCGCCAGCAGCGTGAGCTCGGGGAACGATGAGCAGTTCTTC.

V and J are TRBV28 and TRBJ2-7; D gene unclear. Trimming removed 9 bases at V and 2 bases at J, with 17 bases between. The CDR3 loop spans 14 amino acids. Germline V CDR1 and CDR2: MDHEN, SYDVKM. The CDR3 DNA reads as TGTGCCAGTCAACCCCCTGTCCGAGCCTACGAGCAGTACTTC. Its protein is CASQPPVRAYEQYF.

The rearrangement uses TRBV27 and TRBJ2-7; 9 bases match TRBD2. The CDR3 sequence is 14 residues long. Losses at the gene ends were 2 bases for V and 6 bases for J; bases not matched to a gene: 5. The germline gives CDR1 MNHEY, CDR2 SMNVEV (reference sequence). The CDR3 sequence: CASSLGTSLSEQYF. DNA for the CDR3: TGTGCCAGCAGTTTAGGGACTAGCCTTAGCGAGCAGTACTTC.

V usage is TRBV30 and J usage is TRBJ2-7; TRBD2 aligns across 12 bases. The CDR3 loop spans 15 amino acids. Germline V gives CDR1 GTSNPN, CDR2 SVGIG (reference sequence). Losses at the gene ends were 2 bases for V and 2 bases for J; bases not matched to a gene: 4. The CDR3 DNA follows: TGTGCCTGGAGTCTGACTAGCGGGAGTGCCTACGAGCAGTACTTC. Amino acid sequence: CAWSLTSGSAYEQYF.

The V gene is TRBV6-5, the J gene TRBJ1-2; D is unresolved. The V gene lost 6 bases and the J gene lost 7 bases, with 18 bases spanning the gap. The CDR3 extends over 14 amino acids. Germline V gene data show CDR1 as MNHEY and CDR2 as SVGAGI. CDR3 residues: CASSRETSGFGYTF. The CDR3 DNA reads TGTGCCAGCAGCCGCGAAACCTCAGGATTTGGCTACACCTTC.

V gene TRBV19 combines with J gene TRBJ2-5; 12 positions agree with TRBD2. The CDR3 runs 15 residues. The ends lost 10 bases at V and 1 base at J; junction bases unmatched: 7. The V gene's germline CDR1 is LNHDA and CDR2 SQIVND (reference sequence). The CDR3 reads CATSPSGRAQETQYF. For the CDR3, the DNA is TGTGCCACTTCACCTAGCGGGAGGGCCCAAGAGACCCAGTACTTC. Variable domain in full (rest from reference TRBV19 and TRBJ2-5): DGGITQSPKYLFRKEGQNVTLSCEQNLNHDAMYWYRQDPGQGLRLIYYSQIVNDFQKGDIAEGYSVSREKKESFPLTVTSAQKNPTAFYLCATSPSGRAQETQYFGPGTRLLVL.

This chain uses TRBV6-6 with TRBJ2-5; unclear D gene. Per the germline V gene, CDR1 is MNHNY and CDR2 is SVGAGI (reference sequence). The CDR3 is made up of 16 amino acids. The V end was cut by 1 base, the J end by 5 bases, with 17 bases between. For the CDR3, the DNA is TGTGCCAGCAGTTACTTCGAAGCTAGTGTCGGGGAGACCCAGTACTTC. Amino acids: CASSYFEASVGETQYF.

CDR3 sequence (DNA): TGTGCCACCAGCAGAGATCAGGCCTACGAGCAGTACTTC. Translated: CATSRDQAYEQYF. The chain couples TRBV15 to TRBJ2-7; D gene ambiguous. V lost 0 bases to trimming and J lost 2 bases, with 5 bases between them. Germline V gene lookup returns CDR1 LNHNV and CDR2 YYDKDF (reference sequence). The CDR3 is 13 residues long.